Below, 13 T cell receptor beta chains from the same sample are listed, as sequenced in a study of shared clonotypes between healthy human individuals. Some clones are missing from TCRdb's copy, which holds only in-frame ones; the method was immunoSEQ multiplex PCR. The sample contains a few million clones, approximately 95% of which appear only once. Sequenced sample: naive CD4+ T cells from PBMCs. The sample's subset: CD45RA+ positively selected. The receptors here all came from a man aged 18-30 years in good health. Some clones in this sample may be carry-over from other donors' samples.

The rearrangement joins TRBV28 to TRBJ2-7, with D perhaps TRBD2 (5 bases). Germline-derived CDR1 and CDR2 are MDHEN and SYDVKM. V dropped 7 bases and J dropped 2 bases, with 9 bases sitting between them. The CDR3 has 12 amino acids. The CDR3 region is CASNMRAYEQYF. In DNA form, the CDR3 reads TGTGCCAGCAACATGAGGGCCTACGAGCAGTACTTC. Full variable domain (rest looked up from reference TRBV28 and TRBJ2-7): DVKVTQSSRYLVKRTGEKVFLECVQDMDHENMFWYRQDPGLGLRLIYFSYDVKMKEKGDIPEGYSVSREKKERFSLILESASTNQTSMYLCASNMRAYEQYFGPGTRLTVT.

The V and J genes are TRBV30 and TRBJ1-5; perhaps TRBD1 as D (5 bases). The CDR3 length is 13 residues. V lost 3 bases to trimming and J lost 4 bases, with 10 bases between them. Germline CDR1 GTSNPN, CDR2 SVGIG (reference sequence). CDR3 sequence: CAWSSRQNQPQHF. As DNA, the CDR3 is TGTGCCTGGAGCTCAAGACAGAATCAGCCCCAGCATTTT.

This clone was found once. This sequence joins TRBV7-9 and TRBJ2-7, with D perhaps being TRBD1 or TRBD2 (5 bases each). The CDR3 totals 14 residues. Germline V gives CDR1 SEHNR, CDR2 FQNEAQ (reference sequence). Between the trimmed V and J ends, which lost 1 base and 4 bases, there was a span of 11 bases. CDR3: CASSLVQGPYEQYF. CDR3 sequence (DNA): TGTGCCAGCAGCTTAGTGCAGGGACCTTACGAGCAGTACTTC.

CDR3 residues: CASSLFPSGSPTDTQYF. The CDR3 nucleotides read TGTGCCAGCAGCTTATTTCCCAGCGGGAGCCCCACAGATACGCAGTATTTT. This chain links TRBV7-2 with TRBJ2-3; 8 bases agree with TRBD2. The CDR3 spans 17 residues. Trimming at V came to 2 bases and at J to 2 bases, leaving 9 bases not matched to a gene. Germline lookup yields CDR1 SGHTA and CDR2 FQGNSA.

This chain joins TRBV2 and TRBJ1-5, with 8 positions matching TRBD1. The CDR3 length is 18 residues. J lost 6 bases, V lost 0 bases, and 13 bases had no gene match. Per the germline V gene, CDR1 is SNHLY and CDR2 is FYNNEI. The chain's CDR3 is CASSEALLYLTGGQPQHF. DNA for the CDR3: TGTGCCAGCAGTGAAGCGCTTCTTTACTTAACAGGGGGTCAGCCCCAGCATTTT.

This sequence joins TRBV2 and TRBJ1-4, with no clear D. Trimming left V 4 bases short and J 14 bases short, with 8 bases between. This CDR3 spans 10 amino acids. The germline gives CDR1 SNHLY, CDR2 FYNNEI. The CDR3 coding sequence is TGTGCCAGCAGTGCTAAACGGCTGTTTTTT. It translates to CASSAKRLFF.

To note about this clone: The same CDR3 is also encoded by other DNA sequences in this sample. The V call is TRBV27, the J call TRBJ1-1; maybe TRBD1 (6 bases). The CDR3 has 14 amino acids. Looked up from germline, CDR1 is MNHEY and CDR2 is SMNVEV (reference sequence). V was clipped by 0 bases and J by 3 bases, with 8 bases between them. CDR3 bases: TGTGCCAGCAGTTTATCAAGGGGGGACACTGAAGCTTTCTTT. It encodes CASSLSRGDTEAFF.

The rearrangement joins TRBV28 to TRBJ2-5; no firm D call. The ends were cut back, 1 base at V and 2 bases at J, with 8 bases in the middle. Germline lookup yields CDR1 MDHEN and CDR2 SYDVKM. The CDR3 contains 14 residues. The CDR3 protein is CASSLFGNQETQYF. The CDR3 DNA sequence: TGTGCCAGCAGTTTATTTGGGAATCAAGAGACCCAGTACTTC.

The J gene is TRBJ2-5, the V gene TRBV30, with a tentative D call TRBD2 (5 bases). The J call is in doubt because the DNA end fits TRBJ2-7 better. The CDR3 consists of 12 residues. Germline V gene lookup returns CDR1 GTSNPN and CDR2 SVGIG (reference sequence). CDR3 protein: CAWSVSRDEQYF. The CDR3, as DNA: TGTGCCTGGAGTGTCTCGAGGGACGAGCAGTACTTC.

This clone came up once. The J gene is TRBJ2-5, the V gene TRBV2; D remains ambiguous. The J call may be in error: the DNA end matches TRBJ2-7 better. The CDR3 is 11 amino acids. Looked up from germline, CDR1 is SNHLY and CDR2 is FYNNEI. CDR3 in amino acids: CASSLGYEQYF. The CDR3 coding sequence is TGTGCCAGCTCCCTGGGGTACGAGCAGTACTTC.

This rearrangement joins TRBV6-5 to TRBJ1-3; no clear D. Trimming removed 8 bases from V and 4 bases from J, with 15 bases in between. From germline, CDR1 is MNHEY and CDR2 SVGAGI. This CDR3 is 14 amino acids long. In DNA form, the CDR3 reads TGTGCCAGCGGCAATTGGCTCCCCGGAAACACCATATATTTT. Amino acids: CASGNWLPGNTIYF.

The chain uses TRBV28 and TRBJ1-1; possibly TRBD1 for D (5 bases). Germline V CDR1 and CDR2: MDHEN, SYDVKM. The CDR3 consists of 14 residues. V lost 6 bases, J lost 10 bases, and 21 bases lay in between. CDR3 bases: TGTGCCAGCAGCTCTACAGGTCTCTACGGAGGAGCTTTCTTT. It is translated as CASSSTGLYGGAFF. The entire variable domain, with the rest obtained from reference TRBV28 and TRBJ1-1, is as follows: DVKVTQSSRYLVKRTGEKVFLECVQDMDHENMFWYRQDPGLGLRLIYFSYDVKMKEKGDIPEGYSVSREKKERFSLILESASTNQTSMYLCASSSTGLYGGAFFGQGTRLTVV.

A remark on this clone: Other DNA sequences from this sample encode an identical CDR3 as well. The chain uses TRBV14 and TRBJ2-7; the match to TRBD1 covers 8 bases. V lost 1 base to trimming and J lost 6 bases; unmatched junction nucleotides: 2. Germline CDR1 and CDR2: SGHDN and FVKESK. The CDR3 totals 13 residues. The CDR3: CASSQGTGSEQYF. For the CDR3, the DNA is TGTGCCAGCAGCCAAGGGACAGGGAGCGAGCAGTACTTC.